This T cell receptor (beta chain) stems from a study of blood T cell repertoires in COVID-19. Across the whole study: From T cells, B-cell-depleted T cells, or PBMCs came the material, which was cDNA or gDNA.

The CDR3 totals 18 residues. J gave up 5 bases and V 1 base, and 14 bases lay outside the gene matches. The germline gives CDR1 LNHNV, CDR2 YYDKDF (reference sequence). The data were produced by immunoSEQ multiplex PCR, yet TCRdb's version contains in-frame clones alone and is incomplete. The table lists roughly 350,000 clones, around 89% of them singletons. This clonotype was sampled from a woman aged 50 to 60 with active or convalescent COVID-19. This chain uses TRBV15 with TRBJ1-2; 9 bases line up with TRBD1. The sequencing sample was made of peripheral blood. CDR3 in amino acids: CATSRAGEGQGTRYGYTF. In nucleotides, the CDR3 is TGTGCCACCAGCAGAGCTGGCGAGGGACAGGGAACTAGGTATGGCTACACCTTC.